What follows are 9 T cell receptor beta chains derived from one specimen sequenced in a study of OX40 agonist ivuxolimab in advanced cancers. Libraries were prepared by immunoSEQ multiplex PCR; TCRdb keeps only in-frame clonotypes and omits some of them. The sample lists tens of thousands of clones, 80% to 85% occurring once. The material sequenced was CD4+ or CD8+ T cells sorted from blood, taken in a trial of the OX40 agonist ivuxolimab. These receptors all come from an adult with an advanced solid tumor such as melanoma, head and neck, liver or kidney cancer.

The J gene is TRBJ1-5, the V gene TRBV6-6; 8 nucleotides line up with TRBD1. The CDR3 is 14 residues long. Germline CDR1 MNHNY, CDR2 SVGAGI (reference sequence). V trimming: 6 bases; J trimming: 2 bases; junction bases outside the gene matches: 3. CDR3: CASRGTGRNQPQHF. CDR3 in DNA: TGTGCCAGCAGGGGGACAGGCCGCAATCAGCCCCAGCATTTT.

In this sample, this clone turned up once. The genes are TRBV7-2 and TRBJ1-1; 9 positions agree with TRBD1. The V gene end was trimmed by 3 bases and the J gene end by 4 bases; junction bases not matched to a gene: 6. CDR1 SGHTA and CDR2 FQGNSA come from the germline V gene. The CDR3 has 15 amino acids. CDR3 region: CASSFGTGRGTEAFF. The CDR3 DNA sequence: TGTGCCAGCAGCTTCGGGACAGGGCGGGGCACTGAAGCTTTCTTT.

V gene TRBV27 combines with J gene TRBJ2-5; 11 positions agree with TRBD2. The CDR3 extends over 15 amino acids. The germline V gene encodes CDR1 MNHEY and CDR2 SMNVEV (reference sequence). Trimming at V came to 3 bases and at J to 1 base, leaving 1 base not matched to a gene. The CDR3 DNA follows: TGTGCCAGCAGTTTCCTAGCGGGGGGCCAAGAGACCCAGTACTTC. Protein: CASSFLAGGQETQYF.

The chain carries TRBV19 and TRBJ2-3; 7 bases are shared with TRBD1. With 3 bases clipped from V and 8 bases from J, the junction kept 14 bases outside the gene matches. This CDR3 is built from 16 residues. Germline V gene data show CDR1 as LNHDA and CDR2 as SQIVND (reference sequence). The CDR3 DNA is TGTGCCAGTAGTATCGGTAGGCAGGGGGTTCGGGCTACGCAGTATTTT. Its translation is CASSIGRQGVRATQYF.

This clone has just a few counts. This chain connects TRBV6-5 to TRBJ1-1; perhaps TRBD1 as D (5 bases). Germline V gene sequence: CDR1 MNHEY, CDR2 SVGAGI. The CDR3 sequence is 14 residues long. V was cut by 5 bases and J by 5 bases, with 15 bases left in between. As DNA, the CDR3 is TGTGCCAGCAGTAGGGTGGGGGGGAGTACTGAAGCTTTCTTT. Its protein product is CASSRVGGSTEAFF.

Here the CDR3 DNA reads TGTGCCAGCAGCCAGAGGACAGGGTGGTTCACTGAAGCTTTCTTT. Its protein is CASSQRTGWFTEAFF. This chain links TRBV5-4 with TRBJ1-1; 8 nucleotides agree with TRBD1. CDR3 length equals 15 residues. V trimming: 4 bases; J trimming: 4 bases; junction bases outside the gene matches: 9. CDR1 is SGHNT and CDR2 is YYREEE in the germline V gene (reference sequence). Together with reference TRBV5-4 and TRBJ1-1, the CDR3 gives the full variable domain: ETGVTQSPTHLIKTRGQQVTLRCSSQSGHNTVSWYQQALGQGPQFIFQYYREEENGRGNFPPRFSGLQFPNYSSELNVNALELDDSALYLCASSQRTGWFTEAFFGQGTRLTVV.

V gene TRBV28 combines with J gene TRBJ2-7; 14 bases map to TRBD2. The ends lost 4 bases at V and 7 bases at J; junction bases unmatched: 9. Germline values: CDR1 MDHEN, CDR2 SYDVKM. The CDR3 contains 16 residues. CDR3 bases: TGTGCCAGCAGTTCCCGGACTAGCGGGGGGCCGCGGGAGCAGTACTTC. It specifies CASSSRTSGGPREQYF. The variable domain in full, with the rest retrieved from reference TRBV28 and TRBJ2-7, is DVKVTQSSRYLVKRTGEKVFLECVQDMDHENMFWYRQDPGLGLRLIYFSYDVKMKEKGDIPEGYSVSREKKERFSLILESASTNQTSMYLCASSSRTSGGPREQYFGPGTRLTVT.

The V gene is TRBV4-3, the J gene TRBJ2-1; D unclear. The ends were cut back, 3 bases at V and 1 base at J, with 13 bases in the middle. The CDR3 consists of 16 residues. Germline-derived CDR1 and CDR2 are LGHNA and YSLEER. DNA for the CDR3: TGCGCCAGCAGCCATACAACCGGGTCTTCCTACAATGAGCAGTTCTTC. It specifies CASSHTTGSSYNEQFF.

The V call is TRBV6-6, the J call TRBJ2-1; tentatively, D is TRBD2 (6 bases). Germline assignment: CDR1 MNHNY and CDR2 SVGAGI (reference sequence). The V and J ends lost 2 bases and 6 bases respectively, with 11 bases between them. This CDR3 region has 14 residues. The CDR3 spells CASSYGGLSNEQFF. In nucleotides, the CDR3 is TGTGCCAGCAGTTACGGAGGGCTTTCCAATGAGCAGTTCTTC.